This record looks at one TCR beta chain sequence and its context. Germline V gene sequence: CDR1 SNHLY, CDR2 FYNNEI. Deletions cut 7 bases from V and 0 bases from J, with 15 bases between. The CDR3 has 15 residues. This specimen comes from a study of blood T cell repertoires in COVID-19. Profiled with immunoSEQ multiplex PCR; TCRdb holds only in-frame clones, not every one. The table lists 95,000 to 150,000 clones, over 80% of them singletons, with roughly 3.5% in the top ten. The receptor comes from a woman in her 30s who had recovered from COVID-19. The rearrangement links TRBV2 to TRBJ1-1; possibly TRBD1 for D (5 bases). The specimen sequenced was PBMCs or T cells enriched from blood (not recorded which). Written as DNA, the CDR3 is TGTGCCAGCACTGACGACAGCAACATGAACACTGAAGCTTTCTTT. Translation gives CASTDDSNMNTEAFF.